This TCR beta chain was captured by sequencing in a study of technical replicates of blood from a few donors. CDR1 is SGDLS, CDR2 YYNGEE, per germline. The CDR3 is 16 residues long. V was pared by 0 bases and J by 9 bases, with 19 bases between. The table lists this clone with a few counts. Repertoires were generated with immunoSEQ multiplex PCR, while TCRdb's copy carries only in-frame clones and drops some. This table holds more than 45,000 clones, 90% to 95% found once. The chain links TRBV9 to TRBJ2-1; D perhaps matches TRBD2 (6 bases). This sequence was found in a human donor in good health. Some clones in this sample may be carry-over from other donors' samples. Sequenced material: PBMCs. In DNA, the CDR3 is TGTGCCAGCAGCGTAGGAACTAGCTTTGCTGTAGGTGAGCAGTTCTTC. This translates into CASSVGTSFAVGEQFF.